This T cell receptor beta chain was observed in a study of shared clonotypes between healthy human individuals. Background on the study: A donor's plate count was three for CD4 naive and three for CD4 memory; CD8 naive had two and CD8 memory one.

On this clone: Other DNA sequences of this sample code for an identical CDR3.

V gave up 0 bases and J gave up 0 bases, with 9 bases separating them. The V gene's germline CDR1 is GTSNPN and CDR2 SVGIG (reference sequence). The CDR3 is made up of 14 amino acids. Sequencing was performed with immunoSEQ multiplex PCR; in TCRdb, only in-frame clones are kept and a portion is missing. Of almost 750,000 clones listed, around 77% are singletons. This chain links TRBV30 with TRBJ2-7; D is possibly TRBD2 (5 bases). Input material: memory CD4+ T cells sorted from blood. Described subset: CD45RA-negative fraction. This TCR came from a woman in her twenties or thirties in good health. For the CDR3, the DNA is TGTGCCTGGAGTGTACTAGAGAGCTCCTACGAGCAGTACTTC. Protein product: CAWSVLESSYEQYF.